This T cell receptor (beta chain) was obtained from a study of blood T cell repertoires in COVID-19. At the level of the study: Acute and convalescent COVID-19 specimens originated in the United States, Italy and Spain. Nucleic acid was either cDNA or gDNA, and it came from T cells, B-cell-depleted T cells, or PBMCs.

In the study's own analysis: Amplified reference gene primers provided the basis for estimating nucleated cell counts. The method was immunoSEQ multiplex PCR; TCRdb's version includes in-frame clones alone and lacks a portion of them. V and J calls and clone size follow that table, whereas D and trimming were derived from the DNA. The data hold around 28,000 clones, with approximately 80% observed a single time. V lost 0 bases and J lost 3, with 12 bases in between. The CDR3 extends over 15 amino acids. The germline CDR1 and CDR2 sequences are SGHKS and YYEKEE (reference sequence). The genes are TRBV5-5 and TRBJ2-5, with a possible D match to TRBD2 (6 bases). The sample consisted of peripheral blood. The clonotype originates from an older man with active COVID-19. The CDR3 here is CASSLAGGKEETQYF. The DNA for the CDR3 is TGTGCCAGCAGCTTGGCCGGAGGGAAGGAAGAGACCCAGTACTTC.